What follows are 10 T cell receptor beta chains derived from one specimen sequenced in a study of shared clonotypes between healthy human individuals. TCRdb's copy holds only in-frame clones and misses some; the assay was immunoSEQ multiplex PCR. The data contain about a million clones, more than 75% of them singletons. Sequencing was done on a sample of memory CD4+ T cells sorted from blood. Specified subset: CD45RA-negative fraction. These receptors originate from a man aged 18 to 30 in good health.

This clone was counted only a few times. DNA of the CDR3: TGTGCCAGCAGTCCCAACCTAGCGGGGGGCCTATACGAGCAGTACTTC. This sequence encodes CASSPNLAGGLYEQYF. The chain combines TRBV27 with TRBJ2-7, with 11 nucleotides matching TRBD2. Per the germline V gene, CDR1 is MNHEY and CDR2 is SMNVEV (reference sequence). The junction had 10 bases not matched to a gene; V was cut back by 5 bases and J by 4 bases. The CDR3 totals 16 residues.

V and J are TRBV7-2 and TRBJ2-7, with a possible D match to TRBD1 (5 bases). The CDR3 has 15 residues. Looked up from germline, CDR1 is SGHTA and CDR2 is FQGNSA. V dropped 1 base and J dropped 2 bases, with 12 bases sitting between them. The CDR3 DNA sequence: TGTGCCAGCAGCTTAGAGTGGGGCCCCACCTACGAGCAGTACTTC. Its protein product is CASSLEWGPTYEQYF.

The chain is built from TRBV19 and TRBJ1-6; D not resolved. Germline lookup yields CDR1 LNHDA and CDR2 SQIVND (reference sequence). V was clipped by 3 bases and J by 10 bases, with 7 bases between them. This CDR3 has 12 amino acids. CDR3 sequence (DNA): TGTGCCAGTAGTATTCAGGAATCACCCCTCCACTTT. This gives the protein CASSIQESPLHF.

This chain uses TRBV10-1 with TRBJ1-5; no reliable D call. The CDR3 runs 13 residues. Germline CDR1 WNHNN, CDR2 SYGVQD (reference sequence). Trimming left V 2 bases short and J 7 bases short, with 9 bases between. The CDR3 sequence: CASSENEIQPQHF. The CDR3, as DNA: TGCGCCAGCAGTGAGAACGAAATCCAGCCCCAGCATTTT.

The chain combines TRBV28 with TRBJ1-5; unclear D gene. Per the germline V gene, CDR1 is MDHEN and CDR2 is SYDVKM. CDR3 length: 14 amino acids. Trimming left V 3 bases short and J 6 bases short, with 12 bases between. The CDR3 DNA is TGTGCCAGCAGTTTGAGGTTGTCGGGTCAGCCCCAGCATTTT. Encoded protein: CASSLRLSGQPQHF.

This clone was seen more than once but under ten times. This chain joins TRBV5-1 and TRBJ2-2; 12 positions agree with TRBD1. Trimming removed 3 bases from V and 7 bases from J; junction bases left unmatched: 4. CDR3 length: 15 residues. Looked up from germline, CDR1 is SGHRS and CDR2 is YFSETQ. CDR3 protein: CASSSGTGGSGELFF. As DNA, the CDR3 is TGCGCCAGCAGCTCCGGGACAGGGGGCAGCGGGGAGCTGTTTTTT.

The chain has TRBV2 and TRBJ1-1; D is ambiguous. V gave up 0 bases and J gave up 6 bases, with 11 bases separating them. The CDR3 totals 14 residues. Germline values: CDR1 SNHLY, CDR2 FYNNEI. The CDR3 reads CASSEAGISAEAFF. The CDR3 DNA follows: TGTGCCAGCAGTGAAGCTGGGATTTCGGCTGAAGCTTTCTTT. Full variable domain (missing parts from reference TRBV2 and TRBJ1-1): EPEVTQTPSHQVTQMGQEVILRCVPISNHLYFYWYRQILGQKVEFLVSFYNNEISEKSEIFDDQFSVERPDGSNFTLKIRSTKLEDSAMYFCASSEAGISAEAFFGQGTRLTVV.

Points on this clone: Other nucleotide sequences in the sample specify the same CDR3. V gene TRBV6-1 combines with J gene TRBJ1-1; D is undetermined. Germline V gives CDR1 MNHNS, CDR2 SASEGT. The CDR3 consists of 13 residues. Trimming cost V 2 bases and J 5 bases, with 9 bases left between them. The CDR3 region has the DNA TGTGCCAGCAGTGAAAATCGTCGGACTGAAGCTTTCTTT. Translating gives CASSENRRTEAFF.

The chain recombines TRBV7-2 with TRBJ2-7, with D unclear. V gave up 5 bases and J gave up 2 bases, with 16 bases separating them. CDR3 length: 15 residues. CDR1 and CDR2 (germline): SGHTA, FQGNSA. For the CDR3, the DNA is TGTGCCAGCAGCGTGACCTTAGGAGACGCCTACGAGCAGTACTTC. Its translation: CASSVTLGDAYEQYF.

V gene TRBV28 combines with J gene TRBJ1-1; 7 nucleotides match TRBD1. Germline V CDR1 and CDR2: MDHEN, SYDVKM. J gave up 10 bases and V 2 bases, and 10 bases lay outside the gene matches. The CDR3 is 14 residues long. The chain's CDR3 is CASSLPHRGVGAFF. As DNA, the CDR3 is TGTGCCAGCAGTTTACCCCACAGGGGAGTAGGAGCTTTCTTT.